The 24 T cell receptor beta chains below were found in one sample sequenced in a study of T cell responses to AZD1222 COVID-19 vaccine. This table comes from immunoSEQ multiplex PCR, and its TCRdb copy is limited to in-frame clones, with some not included. The sample shows about 180,000 clones, approximately 94% of them seen only once. The sequencing here drew on peripheral blood, taken 28 days after the second AZD1222 dose. These receptors all come from an adult who received the AZD1222 COVID-19 vaccine.

The V gene is TRBV30, the J gene TRBJ1-4; D unclear. Trimming pared 2 bases from V and 8 bases from J, leaving 6 bases between. The CDR3 covers 11 residues. Germline loops: CDR1 GTSNPN, CDR2 SVGIG (reference sequence). DNA for the CDR3: TGTGCCTGGAGTTATCGGGAAAAACTGTTTTTT. Translation: CAWSYREKLFF.

The chain carries TRBV6-5 and TRBJ2-2; no firm D call. The CDR3 extends over 12 amino acids. V lost 7 bases, J lost 4 bases, and 7 bases lay in between. Germline V lookup: CDR1 MNHEY, CDR2 SVGAGI. The CDR3 region is CASKTVTGELFF. The CDR3 nucleotides are TGTGCCAGCAAAACCGTCACCGGGGAGCTGTTTTTT.

The chain employs TRBV11-2 and TRBJ1-2; D perhaps matches TRBD1 (6 bases). The length of the CDR3 is 17 residues. V gave up 1 base and J gave up 6 bases, with 21 bases separating them. CDR1 SGHAT and CDR2 FQNNGV come from the germline V gene. The CDR3 nucleotides are TGTGCCAGCAGCTTAGCATGGACAGCCAAACTCGGCGATGGCTACACCTTC. Its translation is CASSLAWTAKLGDGYTF.

The V call is TRBV7-9, the J call TRBJ1-1; the D gene is possibly TRBD1 (6 bases). The CDR3 covers 14 residues. V lost 3 bases to trimming and J lost 3 bases, with 11 bases between them. Germline V gene lookup returns CDR1 SEHNR and CDR2 FQNEAQ (reference sequence). CDR3 loop: CASSFGGLDTEAFF. CDR3 sequence (DNA): TGTGCCAGCAGCTTCGGGGGGCTGGACACTGAAGCTTTCTTT.

CDR3 sequence: CASSNRLNPQHF. In DNA form, the CDR3 reads TGTGCCAGTAGTAACCGCCTCAATCCTCAGCATTTT. The chain employs TRBV19 and TRBJ1-5; D call uncertain. The CDR3 is 12 amino acids. V shed 4 bases and J shed 13 bases, with 14 bases lying between them. CDR1 LNHDA and CDR2 SQIVND come from the germline V gene (reference sequence).

The CDR3 reads CASSLRRLNTEAFF. CDR3 DNA: TGTGCCAGCAGTTTAAGACGGCTGAACACTGAAGCTTTCTTT. The V gene is TRBV27, the J gene TRBJ1-1; no reliable D call. This CDR3 is 14 amino acids long. Germline-derived CDR1 and CDR2 are MNHEY and SMNVEV (reference sequence). V was clipped by 2 bases and J by 0 bases, with 7 bases between them.

The chain is built from TRBV13 and TRBJ1-4; D not certain. V dropped 6 bases and J dropped 4 bases, with 9 bases sitting between them. The germline CDR1 and CDR2 sequences are PRHDT and FYEKMQ (reference sequence). CDR3 length: 13 residues. CDR3 amino acids: CASSSKGNEKLFF. The CDR3 nucleotides are TGTGCCAGCAGTTCTAAGGGTAATGAAAAACTGTTTTTT.

The chain joins TRBV3-1 (or the pseudogene TRBV3-2) to TRBJ2-3, with D maybe TRBD2 (6 bases). Per germline, CDR1 LGHDT and CDR2 YNNKEL (reference sequence). The CDR3 spans 15 residues. V lost 3 bases and J 0 bases, leaving 10 bases between the germline ends. This CDR3 reads CASSHGGLSTDTQYF. The CDR3 DNA reads as TGTGCCAGCAGCCACGGGGGTCTCAGCACAGATACGCAGTATTTT.

The chain carries TRBV5-3 and TRBJ1-3; weak D call: TRBD1 (5 bases). TRBV5-3 is an ORF, with its function uncertain. This CDR3 comprises 16 residues. V was cut by 4 bases and J by 3 bases, with 17 bases left in between. The CDR3 DNA reads as TGTGCCAGAAGCACTGAGAAAGGGACTGATGGAAACACCATATATTTT. Its protein product is CARSTEKGTDGNTIYF.

The chain couples TRBV7-2 to TRBJ1-1; D remains ambiguous. V shed 1 base and J shed 2 bases, with 8 bases lying between them. There are 14 residues in the CDR3. Germline V gene lookup returns CDR1 SGHTA and CDR2 FQGNSA. The CDR3 region is CASSLGQANTEAFF. As DNA, the CDR3 is TGTGCCAGCAGCTTAGGGCAGGCAAACACTGAAGCTTTCTTT.

CDR3 region: CASSPRLGGTGELFF. CDR3 in DNA: TGTGCCAGCAGCCCTAGGCTAGGGGGCACCGGGGAGCTGTTTTTT. V and J are TRBV3-1 (or the pseudogene TRBV3-2) and TRBJ2-2, with TRBD1 as a possible D gene (6 bases). The CDR3 totals 15 residues. V lost 4 bases and J lost 4, with 13 bases in between. Germline V gene data show CDR1 as LGHDT and CDR2 as YNNKEL (reference sequence).

V usage is TRBV5-6 and J usage is TRBJ2-1; 8 positions agree with TRBD2. In germline, CDR1 is SGHDT, CDR2 YYEEEE. V shed 3 bases, J shed 0 bases, and the junction held 8 bases outside the gene matches. The CDR3 is made up of 17 amino acids. This chain's CDR3 is CASSSISSGSSYNEQFF. CDR3 in DNA: TGTGCCAGCAGCTCAATCTCGAGCGGGAGCTCCTACAATGAGCAGTTCTTC.

The chain couples TRBV5-5 to TRBJ1-2, with TRBD1 matching 7 bases. V was clipped by 4 bases and J by 8 bases; unmatched bases: 8. The CDR3 has 13 residues. Germline V lookup: CDR1 SGHKS, CDR2 YYEKEE (reference sequence). This CDR3 is CASSPTGLGGYTF. CDR3 DNA: TGTGCCAGCAGCCCGACAGGGTTAGGGGGCTACACCTTC.

This chain connects TRBV14 to TRBJ2-1, with a weak D call TRBD2 (5 bases). This CDR3 is built from 16 residues. CDR1 and CDR2 (germline): SGHDN, FVKESK. V gave up 0 bases and J gave up 0 bases, with 9 bases separating them. The CDR3 region is CASSQESGDSYNEQFF. CDR3 nucleotide sequence: TGTGCCAGCAGCCAAGAGTCCGGGGACTCCTACAATGAGCAGTTCTTC. Using reference TRBV14 and TRBJ2-1 for the parts outside the CDR3, the full variable domain is EAGVTQFPSHSVIEKGQTVTLRCDPISGHDNLYWYRRVMGKEIKFLLHFVKESKQDESGMPNNRFLAERTGGTYSTLKVQPAELEDSGVYFCASSQESGDSYNEQFFGPGTRLTVL.

A word on this clone: This sample includes further DNA sequences coding for the same CDR3. This chain joins TRBV12-3 or TRBV12-4 and TRBJ2-1; D unclear. The V gene lost 1 base and the J gene lost 8 bases, with 3 bases spanning the gap. This CDR3 is built from 11 residues. CDR3 amino acids: CASSLVDEQFF. DNA of the CDR3: TGTGCCAGCAGTTTAGTGGATGAGCAGTTCTTC.

The chain employs TRBV3-1 (or the pseudogene TRBV3-2) and TRBJ1-5; 10 bases align to TRBD1. The CDR3 consists of 14 residues. Germline lookup yields CDR1 LGHDT and CDR2 YNNKEL (reference sequence). Germline trimming cut 4 bases from V and 5 bases from J; bases unmatched to any gene: 2. CDR3 protein: CASSLGQGDQPQHF. The CDR3 DNA is TGTGCCAGCAGCCTTGGACAGGGGGATCAGCCCCAGCATTTT.

The V call is TRBV11-2, the J call TRBJ1-4; TRBD1 aligns across 9 bases. V dropped 3 bases and J dropped 7; count of bases not matched to a gene: 3. This CDR3 comprises 14 residues. The V gene's germline CDR1 is SGHAT and CDR2 FQNNGV. CDR3 sequence reads: CASSFWGQGEKLFF. In DNA, the CDR3 is TGTGCCAGCAGCTTCTGGGGACAGGGTGAAAAACTGTTTTTT.

The V gene is TRBV7-2, the J gene TRBJ2-5, with TRBD2 matching over 9 bases. The CDR3 has 16 amino acids. Unmatched junction bases numbered 12, after V lost 8 bases and J lost 2 bases. Germline lookup yields CDR1 SGHTA and CDR2 FQGNSA. This CDR3 reads CASAPVRGGTQETQYF. CDR3 coding DNA: TGTGCCAGCGCTCCCGTGCGGGGGGGCACTCAAGAGACCCAGTACTTC.

The chain employs TRBV5-1 and TRBJ2-5, with D possibly called TRBD1 or TRBD2 (6 bases each). Germline V lookup: CDR1 SGHRS, CDR2 YFSETQ. Trimming took off 2 bases at V and 3 bases at J, with 14 bases between the two ends. The CDR3 runs 15 residues. As DNA, the CDR3 is TGCGCCAGCAGCTTACCCGGAGGGGGAGAAGAGACCCAGTACTTC. Its translation: CASSLPGGGEETQYF.

This chain connects TRBV19 to TRBJ2-1; the D is unclear. Per germline, CDR1 LNHDA and CDR2 SQIVND (reference sequence). The germline V and J ends were trimmed by 1 base and 13 bases, with 17 bases remaining between them. This CDR3 spans 14 amino acids. The DNA for the CDR3 is TGTGCCAGTAGTATAGGCCCAGGCCTTGTCCCCCAGTTCTTC. Translating gives CASSIGPGLVPQFF.

CDR3 in DNA: TGTGCCAGCAGTTACTCGGGTAATTCCTGGAATGAGCAGTTCTTC. Protein sequence: CASSYSGNSWNEQFF. V and J are TRBV6-2 or TRBV6-3 and TRBJ2-1; D unresolved. CDR1 is MNHEY and CDR2 is SVGEGT in the germline V gene. V dropped 0 bases and J dropped 7 bases, with 13 bases sitting between them. The CDR3 covers 15 residues.

The chain employs TRBV2 and TRBJ1-2; D unresolved. V was trimmed by 0 bases and J by 4 bases, leaving 9 bases between them. The CDR3 loop spans 14 amino acids. The germline gives CDR1 SNHLY, CDR2 FYNNEI. The CDR3 here is CASSEARTPYGYTF. The CDR3 nucleotides read TGTGCCAGCAGTGAAGCTCGGACGCCCTATGGCTACACCTTC.

The V call is TRBV6-2 or TRBV6-3, the J call TRBJ2-1, with 10 bases aligning to TRBD2. The germline V gene has CDR1 MNHEY and CDR2 SVGEGT. This CDR3 spans 17 amino acids. V gave up 0 bases and J gave up 8 bases; unmatched junction bases: 10. This CDR3 is CASSYSLLAGVGDEQFF. CDR3 bases: TGTGCCAGCAGTTACTCGCTTCTAGCGGGGGTGGGGGATGAGCAGTTCTTC.

The CDR3 bases are TGTGCCAGCAGTGGGGCTAGCGGGAGTTTGCCCTACGAGCAGTACTTC. Translation gives CASSGASGSLPYEQYF. The chain has TRBV28 and TRBJ2-7; TRBD2 matches 10 bases. V lost 5 bases, J lost 2 bases, and 9 bases stayed unmatched. From germline, CDR1 is MDHEN and CDR2 SYDVKM. This CDR3 has 16 amino acids.